This TCR beta chain was profiled in a study of CD4+ T cells in melanoma (dated by TCRdb to the early 2020s). In the study overall: Neoantigen-specific CD4+ T cells in human melanoma were investigated in the study. Overall study results and their limits: Diverse differentiation states were reported to be shown by neoantigen-specific CD4+ T cells in melanoma. Neoantigen-specific CD4+ T cells were reported to be correlated with the function of CD8+ T cells, macrophages and B cells.

With respect to this clone: Its antigen remains undetermined. Base qualities are not recorded, but no much larger clone differs from it by a single base.

Donors were patients with melanoma. Measured from the cysteine to the phenylalanine, the CDR3 is 13 residues long. Only CDR3 DNA is held: 39 bases, read in frame from base 1. Reading the germline V gene (reference sequence) gives CDR1 SEHNR and CDR2 FQNEAQ. Trimming removed 3 bases from V and 4 bases from J, leaving 9 bases between the germline ends. Libraries were constructed by the immunoSEQ multiplex PCR assay. TCRdb re-hosts the immuneACCESS table, in-frame sequences only. Its copies lack some clones; in the studies checked, an unresolved V gene accounts for under half of them, and the cause for the rest is not known. This sample is represented by about 140,000 clones; about nine tenths of them were singletons. Jointly, the top ten make up more than 1.5% of the sample.

The chain uses TRBV7-9 and TRBJ1-2, with TRBD1 as a weak D call on 5 bases. This receptor was identified in a human donor with melanoma. The nucleotide sequence is given as TGTGCCAGCAGCTTCTATCAGGGCTATGGCTACACCTTC. It encodes CASSFYQGYGYTF.